This TCR beta chain was sequenced for a study of CD8 T cells in acute hepatitis C reinfection. Overall study results and limits: No group differed significantly in the high NS3-1073 repertoire diversity.

Documented time point: naive CD8 control sorted from an acute-time-point sample. In regard to this clone: Its antigen is not identified.

Deletions cut 0 bases from V and 3 bases from J, with 1 base between. The CDR3 loop spans 11 amino acids. Germline V gene sequence: CDR1 SGHKS, CDR2 YYEKEE (reference sequence). Here immunoSEQ multiplex PCR was the method, and the copy in TCRdb shows in-frame clones only, minus some. The repertoire holds about 40,000 clones, around 85% seen once, with about a tenth in the top ten. The clonotype comes from a woman aged 18-29 years who spontaneously cleared hepatitis C infection. The chain joins TRBV5-5 to TRBJ2-7, with D hard to call. Material for sequencing was naive CD8+ T cells from PBMCs. CDR3: CASSLGYEQYF. The CDR3 nucleotides are TGTGCCAGCAGCTTGGGCTACGAGCAGTACTTC.